Listed below are T cell receptor beta chains from one sample, sequenced in a study of T cells in narcolepsy. Assay: immunoSEQ multiplex PCR; the TCRdb copy retains only in-frame clones and omits some. The repertoire consists of about 10,000 clones, with 60% to 80% occurring once and the leading ten covering 20% to 25%. The sequencing input was CD45RA- memory CD8+ T cells from PBMCs. These receptor sequences come from a human donor with narcolepsy. Each CDR3 is given with its conserved first and last residue. A D gene is named only where the DNA matches it firmly. Only part of the rows carry a size: once, few, many, or a class if the clone is expanded.

D	size	V	J	DNA	CDR3
-	-	TRBV4-1	TRBJ1-3	TGCGCCAGCAGCCAAGGGGGGGGCTCTGGAAACACCATATATTTT	CASSQGGGSGNTIYF
-	-	TRBV13	TRBJ2-3	TGTGCCAGCAGCCGGGCGTCGGCGTATGGCACAGATACGCAGTATTTT	CASSRASAYGTDTQYF
-	-	TRBV27	TRBJ2-3	TGTGCCAGCAGTCCTCCGCCTAGCCTCACAGATACGCAGTATTTT	CASSPPPSLTDTQYF
TRBD1	-	TRBV28	TRBJ1-2	TGTGCCAGCAGAGCAGGGGGCGGTGGCTACACCTTC	CASRAGGGGYTF
-	few	TRBV5-8	TRBJ1-5	TGTGCCAGCATCAACAGGGAAAGGGAGTCTCAGCCCCAGCATTTT	CASINRERESQPQHF
-	-	TRBV28	TRBJ2-7	TGTGCCGCCGGGGCCGCCTCCTACGAGCAGTACTTC	CAAGAASYEQYF
-	-	TRBV7-2	TRBJ2-7	TGTGCCAGCAGCTTTGCGGGGAGCTACGAGCAGTACTTC	CASSFAGSYEQYF
TRBD2	-	TRBV7-2	TRBJ2-7	TGTGCCAGCAGCGGGGCGGGCGGGGGGGCGAGTGCCTACGAGCAGTACTTC	CASSGAGGGASAYEQYF
-	-	TRBV4-2	TRBJ2-3	TGTGCCAGCAGCCAAGAGCCAAGCACAGATACGCAGTATTTT	CASSQEPSTDTQYF
-	once	TRBV7-3	TRBJ2-3	TGTGCCAGCAGCTCACGAGAAGCGAACACAGATACGCAGTATTTT	CASSSREANTDTQYF
TRBD2	-	TRBV10-3	TRBJ2-5	TGTGCCATCAGCGGGGAAGGGACTAGCGCTCCCCAAGAGACCCAGTACTTC	CAISGEGTSAPQETQYF
-	-	TRBV11-2	TRBJ2-1	TGTGCCAGCAGTTCCGGGTCTAGCGTCGATGAGCAGTTCTTC	CASSSGSSVDEQFF
-	-	TRBV21-1	TRBJ1-5	TGTGCCAGCAGCAAAGGTGACCGACCCCCTAATCAGCCCCAGCATTTT	CASSKGDRPPNQPQHF